This T cell receptor (beta chain) came from a study of blood T cell repertoires in COVID-19. Sequencing was performed with immunoSEQ multiplex PCR; in TCRdb, only in-frame clones are kept and a portion is missing. The top ten hold around 4.1% of the sample, which has around 250,000 clones, under 90% seen once. Germline loops: CDR1 SGHKS, CDR2 YYEKEE (reference sequence). V was pared by 8 bases and J by 1 base, with 17 bases between. This CDR3 has 15 residues. The study assigned cohorts using participant-reported clinical history. The specimen sequenced was PBMCs or T cells enriched from blood (not recorded which). V gene TRBV5-5 combines with J gene TRBJ2-3, with a tentative D call TRBD2 (7 bases). The clonotype originates from a man under 40 with acute COVID-19. CDR3 region: CASYVGGAGTDTQYF. The CDR3 DNA is TGTGCCAGTTATGTAGGGGGGGCGGGCACAGATACGCAGTATTTT.